This T cell receptor (beta chain) appears in the sequencing data of a study of CD8 T cells in Susac syndrome. Study-wide points: It was acknowledged by the study that relatively few individuals were included in its TCR sequencing and HLA analysis.

A note on this clonotype: The antigen is undetermined.

The V gene's germline CDR1 is DFQATT and CDR2 SNEGSKA (reference sequence). Trimming took off 3 bases at V and 4 bases at J, with 10 bases between the two ends. The CDR3 runs to 13 residues. A quantity of roughly 0.5 to 1 ug RNA underwent reverse transcription using random hexamers. A multiplex approach, immunoSEQ multiplex PCR, amplified TCR beta CDR3 across 54 Vbeta and 13 Jbeta. TCRdb re-called the immunoSEQ multiplex PCR reads through MiXCR, storing one row per CDR3 protein. The sample carries about 80,000 distinct CDR3 sequences, roughly nine tenths recorded once. CD8+ and CD4+ blood T cells underwent TCR beta sequencing. The multiple sclerosis controls were treatment-naive patients, and their relapsing-remitting disease was stable or active.

The source is a human donor with multiple sclerosis. This chain links TRBV20-1 with TRBJ2-1; D gene ambiguous. The sample consisted of CD8+ T cells from PBMCs. The CDR3: CSASSKDYNEQFF. In nucleotides, the CDR3 is TGCAGTGCTAGTAGCAAAGATTACAATGAGCAGTTCTTC.